This T cell receptor (beta chain) originates from a study of regulatory T cells in long-lasting Graves disease. Study in general: Those with persistent Graves' disease had received antithyroid drugs for over 5 years with positive TSH receptor antibodies.

Time point of the sample: persistent/refractory GD, antithyroid drugs over 5 years with positive TRAb. From PBMCs, RNA was extracted and then used to make the TCR library. Blood from the periphery, around 10 milliliters in all, was drawn into EDTA tubes. The authors built TCR beta libraries using iRepertoire HTBI primers and Arm-PCR of CDR3 regions. TCRdb re-called the multiplex PCR reads with MiXCR, one entry per CDR3 protein. Altogether around 450,000 distinct CDR3 sequences are present, 20% to 25% being singletons, with the ten largest covering roughly 6.9%. This clonotype was observed many times. Its matching antigen is unknown. The V and J ends lost 0 bases and 6 bases respectively, with 10 bases between them. The CDR3 is made up of 14 amino acids. CDR1 is SGHKS and CDR2 is YYEKEE in the germline V gene (reference sequence). Study-wide findings and caveats: Public clonotype sharing was higher in persistent than newly diagnosed patients. Persistent disease preferred TRBV28, TRBJ1-2 and TRBJ2-5; new disease, TRBV20-1 and TRBJ2-1.

This clonotype originated in a female donor with Graves disease. The starting material was peripheral blood mononuclear cells (PBMCs), obtained when the disease was refractory, from a patient treated with antithyroid drugs. This chain links TRBV5-5 with TRBJ1-5; D unclear. For the CDR3, the DNA is TGTGCCAGCAGCTTGGAGGCAGTTCCTCAGCCCCAGCATTTT. Translating it yields CASSLEAVPQPQHF.